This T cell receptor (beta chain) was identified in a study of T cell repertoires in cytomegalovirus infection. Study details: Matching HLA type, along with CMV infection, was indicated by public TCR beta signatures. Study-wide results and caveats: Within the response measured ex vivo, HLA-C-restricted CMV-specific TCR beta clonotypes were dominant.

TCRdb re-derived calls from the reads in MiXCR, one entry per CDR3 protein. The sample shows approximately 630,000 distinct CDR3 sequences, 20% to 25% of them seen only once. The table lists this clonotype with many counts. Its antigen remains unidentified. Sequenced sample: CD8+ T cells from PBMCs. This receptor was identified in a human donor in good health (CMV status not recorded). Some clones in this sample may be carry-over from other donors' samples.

CDR3 sequence (DNA): TGTGCTCTAAGGCAGCCTTCCTACAATGAGCAGTTCTTC. As protein: CALRQPSYNEQFF. The chain recombines TRBV6-2 or TRBV6-3 with TRBJ2-1, with unresolved D. In germline, CDR1 is MNHEY, CDR2 SVGEGT. CDR3 length: 13 residues.